These 22 T cell receptor beta chains were all obtained from the same sample, sequenced in a study of control samples from healthy donors and cancer patients. TCRdb keeps only in-frame clones here, not all; method: immunoSEQ multiplex PCR. The data show some 15,000 clones, approximately 93% seen once. Sequences were obtained from PBMCs. The receptors stem from a man older than 75 with lung cancer.

The chain recombines TRBV7-9 with TRBJ1-2, with D unresolved. This CDR3 is built from 11 residues. Trimming stripped 1 base from V and 10 bases from J, with 7 bases between. Germline loops: CDR1 SEHNR, CDR2 FQNEAQ (reference sequence). For the CDR3, the DNA is TGTGCCAGCAGCTTAGGTGACCCCTACACCTTC. Translated, it gives CASSLGDPYTF.

The chain joins TRBV6-2 or TRBV6-3 to TRBJ1-4; 9 nucleotides match TRBD1. The CDR3 covers 15 residues. Germline CDR1 reads MNHEY; CDR2 reads SVGEGT. V was clipped by 6 bases and J by 8 bases; unmatched bases: 10. CDR3 in DNA: TGTGCCAGCAGATACGACAGGGGGAGTTTCGAAAAACTGTTTTTT. Its translation is CASRYDRGSFEKLFF.

The chain combines TRBV5-1 with TRBJ1-1; no clear D. The CDR3 consists of 14 residues. V shed 0 bases and J shed 1 base, with 7 bases lying between them. The germline gives CDR1 SGHRS, CDR2 YFSETQ. The CDR3 here is CASSLVEENTEAFF. The DNA for the CDR3 is TGCGCCAGCAGCTTGGTTGAGGAGAACACTGAAGCTTTCTTT.

The chain links TRBV2 to TRBJ2-2, with a possible D match to TRBD1 (6 bases). Germline V gene sequence: CDR1 SNHLY, CDR2 FYNNEI. This CDR3 comprises 15 residues. Trimming pared 7 bases from V and 0 bases from J, leaving 12 bases between. The CDR3 protein is CASTRDTSNTGELFF. For the CDR3, the DNA is TGTGCCAGCACCAGGGACACCTCGAACACCGGGGAGCTGTTTTTT.

The chain is built from TRBV7-2 and TRBJ2-2; D is undetermined. V lost 5 bases to trimming and J lost 7 bases, with 11 bases between them. This CDR3 comprises 13 residues. Germline V gene lookup returns CDR1 SGHTA and CDR2 FQGNSA. The CDR3 DNA is TGTGCCAGCAGCCCCCAGTACGGCGGGGAGCTGTTTTTT. Its protein product is CASSPQYGGELFF.

This clone was seen a single time. The gene calls are TRBV5-1 and TRBJ1-3; TRBD1 might be the D (6 bases). The CDR3 is 14 residues long. The germline V gene encodes CDR1 SGHRS and CDR2 YFSETQ. The germline V and J ends were trimmed by 0 bases and 4 bases, with 8 bases remaining between them. CDR3 region: CASSLADRGNTIYF. CDR3 coding DNA: TGCGCCAGCAGCTTGGCCGACAGGGGAAACACCATATATTTT.

The V and J genes are TRBV4-1 and TRBJ2-6; TRBD2 is a possible D gene (5 bases). This CDR3 is built from 15 residues. Looked up from germline, CDR1 is MGHRA and CDR2 is YSYEKL. Deletions cut 1 base from V and 1 base from J, with 5 bases between. This CDR3 reads CASSQGGSGANVLTF. Written as DNA, the CDR3 is TGCGCCAGCAGCCAAGGAGGGTCTGGGGCCAACGTCCTGACTTTC.

The chain combines TRBV5-5 with TRBJ2-7, with TRBD1 matching over 7 bases. This CDR3 comprises 13 residues. Germline-derived CDR1 and CDR2 are SGHKS and YYEKEE (reference sequence). J gave up 3 bases and V 3 bases, and 3 bases lay outside the gene matches. CDR3 DNA: TGTGCCAGCAGCTGGACAGGAGACTACGAGCAGTACGTC. This gives the protein CASSWTGDYEQYV.

The J gene is TRBJ1-2, the V gene TRBV24-1; 7 nucleotides agree with TRBD1. Germline CDR1 and CDR2: KGHDR and SFDVKD. This CDR3 contains 13 residues. The junction had 5 bases not matched to a gene; V was cut back by 3 bases and J by 8 bases. DNA for the CDR3: TGTGCCACCAGTGATGACAGGGTGGGAGGCTACACCTTC. Its protein is CATSDDRVGGYTF.

The chain joins TRBV28 to TRBJ1-1; D gene uncertain. This CDR3 contains 14 residues. V lost 8 bases and J lost 2, with 15 bases in between. CDR1 is MDHEN and CDR2 is SYDVKM in the germline V gene. The CDR3 bases are TGTGCCAGCCGACCGCCGGCACGTAACACTGAAGCTTTCTTT. It translates to CASRPPARNTEAFF. The entire variable domain, with the rest obtained from reference TRBV28 and TRBJ1-1, is as follows: DVKVTQSSRYLVKRTGEKVFLECVQDMDHENMFWYRQDPGLGLRLIYFSYDVKMKEKGDIPEGYSVSREKKERFSLILESASTNQTSMYLCASRPPARNTEAFFGQGTRLTVV.

The CDR3 DNA reads as TGCGCCAGCAGCCAAGGGAGGGACGAGCAGTACTTC. Translating gives CASSQGRDEQYF. The V and J genes are TRBV4-3 and TRBJ2-7, with D perhaps TRBD2 (6 bases). The V end was cut by 1 base, the J end by 5 bases, with 6 bases between. CDR1 and CDR2 from the germline V gene are LGHNA and YSLEER. The CDR3 covers 12 residues.

The rearrangement uses TRBV5-1 and TRBJ2-5; D ambiguous. There are 13 residues in the CDR3. The V gene's germline CDR1 is SGHRS and CDR2 YFSETQ. The V end lost 6 bases, the J end lost 0 bases, and 9 bases lay between the germline ends. The CDR3 DNA follows: TGCGCCAGCAACGACCAGAACCAAGAGACCCAGTACTTC. This gives the protein CASNDQNQETQYF.

V usage is TRBV6-5 and J usage is TRBJ2-1; D is ambiguous. Trimming removed 6 bases at V and 12 bases at J, with 15 bases between. The CDR3 is made up of 12 amino acids. Germline CDR1 reads MNHEY; CDR2 reads SVGAGI. The DNA for the CDR3 is TGTGCCAGCAGCCATAAAGCGTTGGGGCAGTTCTTC. Amino acids: CASSHKALGQFF.

This clone appeared a single time. The V gene is TRBV6-2 or TRBV6-3, the J gene TRBJ2-7, with a weak D call TRBD1 (6 bases). CDR1 and CDR2 from the germline V gene are MNHEY and SVGEGT. V was pared by 0 bases and J by 7 bases, with 10 bases between. The CDR3 is 13 amino acids. The CDR3 region is CASSYSGALEQYF. CDR3 nucleotide sequence: TGTGCCAGCAGTTACTCGGGGGCGTTGGAGCAGTACTTC.

The gene calls are TRBV6-5 and TRBJ2-5; D gene ambiguous. Germline lookup yields CDR1 MNHEY and CDR2 SVGAGI. V was clipped by 3 bases and J by 5 bases, with 10 bases between them. This CDR3 is built from 13 residues. CDR3 coding DNA: TGTGCCAGCAGTTATAGCTTGACCGAGACCCAGTACTTC. Residues: CASSYSLTETQYF.

The gene calls are TRBV10-1 and TRBJ1-2; D may be TRBD1 (6 bases). The CDR3 is 15 residues long. V lost 4 bases and J lost 4, with 16 bases in between. Germline V lookup: CDR1 WNHNN, CDR2 SYGVQD (reference sequence). The CDR3 here is CASSASDSGGYGYTF. CDR3 nucleotides: TGCGCCAGCAGTGCCTCGGACAGCGGAGGCTATGGCTACACCTTC.

This rearrangement joins TRBV3-1 (or the pseudogene TRBV3-2) to TRBJ1-3; no reliable D call. Germline CDR1 is LGHDT and CDR2 is YNNKEL (reference sequence). Trimming took off 4 bases at V and 0 bases at J, with 10 bases between the two ends. The CDR3 spans 15 residues. The CDR3 sequence is CASSPTAVSGNTIYF. The CDR3 nucleotides are TGTGCCAGCAGCCCTACAGCGGTCTCTGGAAACACCATATATTTT.

The rearrangement uses TRBV28 and TRBJ2-7, with 13 bases matching TRBD2. The CDR3 extends over 17 amino acids. Trimming cost V 2 bases and J 0 bases; bases outside gene matches: 4. The germline gives CDR1 MDHEN, CDR2 SYDVKM. CDR3 in amino acids: CASSLPGLAGRSYEQYV. CDR3 DNA sequence: TGTGCCAGCAGTTTACCGGGACTAGCGGGGCGCTCCTACGAGCAGTACGTC.

V usage is TRBV5-1 and J usage is TRBJ1-2; D is uncertain. Trimming removed 6 bases at V and 2 bases at J, with 14 bases between. In germline, CDR1 is SGHRS, CDR2 YFSETQ. The CDR3 length is 14 residues. The CDR3 DNA is TGCGCCAGCACCCGGGATGGAGGGAACTATGGCTACACCTTC. Translation gives CASTRDGGNYGYTF.

J is TRBJ2-7 and V is TRBV5-4, with D perhaps TRBD1 (5 bases). The V end lost 3 bases, the J end lost 3 bases, and 16 bases lay between the germline ends. The CDR3 loop spans 15 amino acids. The germline CDR1 and CDR2 sequences are SGHNT and YYREEE (reference sequence). The CDR3 DNA is TGTGCCAGCAGCTCCCAGGGAAACCTGGTCTACGAGCAGTACTTC. This codes for CASSSQGNLVYEQYF.

The chain links TRBV6-6 to TRBJ1-5; D is unresolved. CDR3 length equals 15 residues. The V gene lost 2 bases and the J gene lost 0 bases, with 8 bases spanning the gap. The V gene's germline CDR1 is MNHNY and CDR2 SVGAGI (reference sequence). CDR3 region: CASSYGSHSNQPQHF. The CDR3 DNA sequence: TGTGCCAGCAGTTACGGCAGTCATAGCAATCAGCCCCAGCATTTT.

The J gene is TRBJ1-1, the V gene TRBV7-9; D gene uncertain. From germline, CDR1 is SEHNR and CDR2 FQNEAQ (reference sequence). Trimming pared 5 bases from V and 0 bases from J, leaving 13 bases between. The CDR3 totals 15 residues. This chain's CDR3 is CASSPTGRMNTEAFF. The CDR3 bases are TGTGCCAGCAGCCCCACCGGCAGGATGAACACTGAAGCTTTCTTT. The full variable domain, rest sourced from reference TRBV7-9 and TRBJ1-1, is DTGVSQNPRHKITKRGQNVTFRCDPISEHNRLYWYRQTLGQGPEFLTYFQNEAQLEKSRLLSDRFSAERPKGSFSTLEIQRTEQGDSAMYLCASSPTGRMNTEAFFGQGTRLTVV.